Listed below are T cell receptor beta chains from one sample, sequenced in a study of T-cell memory formation after mild COVID-19. TCRdb re-called the 5' RACE reads with MiXCR, one entry per CDR3 protein. The sample shows around 410,000 distinct CDR3 sequences, roughly a quarter of them seen only once. The specimen sequenced was PBMCs or a T cell subset sorted from them (not recorded which). The receptors stem from an adult woman who had mild COVID-19 (a few samples of this study predate the infection). Cell type and time point are not known. Each CDR3 is given with its conserved first and last residue. Fields, in order: V gene, CDR3 protein.

v_call: TRBV20-1; cdr3_aa: CSARDWDYPRDTQYF
v_call: TRBV20-1; cdr3_aa: CSASQGQGTGELFF
v_call: TRBV11-1; cdr3_aa: CASSPRTELRAAGNTIYF
v_call: TRBV29-1; cdr3_aa: CSVEGDSDYEQYF
v_call: TRBV7-9; cdr3_aa: CASSLVVINSGANVLTF
v_call: TRBV6-5; cdr3_aa: CASSYAGGGYEQYF
v_call: TRBV2; cdr3_aa: CASSEYGAGQTQHF
v_call: TRBV7-6; cdr3_aa: CASSYRGGNTGELFF
v_call: TRBV6-6; cdr3_aa: CASKESTGANVLTF
v_call: TRBV2; cdr3_aa: CASSATTTPSTDTQYF
v_call: TRBV20-1; cdr3_aa: CSARYSGSNQPQHF
v_call: TRBV5-1; cdr3_aa: CASSKSRYTDTQYF
v_call: TRBV6-1; cdr3_aa: CASKLGGQRGTGELFF
v_call: TRBV5-8; cdr3_aa: CASSLGGLRVEAFF
v_call: TRBV20-1; cdr3_aa: CSAPRLAGAADTQYF
v_call: TRBV20-1; cdr3_aa: CSAAVGTAYGYTF